This note documents a single T cell receptor (beta chain) sequence. With 5 bases clipped from V and 2 bases from J, the junction kept 9 bases outside the gene matches. Germline-derived CDR1 and CDR2 are SGHTA and FQGNSA. The CDR3 length is 16 residues. In the original workflow: Amplifying reference gene primers gave estimates of nucleated cell counts. Sequencing used immunoSEQ multiplex PCR; TCRdb keeps in-frame clones, though not all of them. D and trimming come from the DNA, and the V and J calls and clone size come from that table. Altogether about 30,000 clones are present, around 87% being singletons, with the ten largest covering around 5%. The data are from a study of blood T cell repertoires in COVID-19. Background on the study: Specimens from acute and convalescent COVID-19 originated in the United States, Italy and Spain. In each case, the material was cDNA or gDNA derived from T cells, B-cell-depleted T cells, or PBMCs.

The sequence came from a man aged 55 to 70 with active COVID-19. The chain has TRBV7-2 and TRBJ2-4; 7 bases match TRBD1. The sample comprised peripheral blood. In nucleotides, the CDR3 is TGTGCCAGCAGCACAGAGGTGACAGGGTCCAAAAACATTCAGTACTTC. It is translated as CASSTEVTGSKNIQYF.